This entry features one T cell receptor (beta chain) sequence. The PCR had 60 Vbeta and 13 Jbeta primers. Libraries were prepared by immunoSEQ multiplex PCR; TCRdb keeps only in-frame clonotypes and omits some of them. The data hold about 130,000 clones, with about 80% observed a single time. This sample is part of a study of cytomegalovirus exposure and HLA in healthy donors. At the level of the study: Earlier, some 200 million T cells were analyzed, and fewer than 120 million unique TCR beta sequences were found among them.

This CDR3 has 15 residues. Unmatched junction bases numbered 10, after V lost 6 bases and J lost 2 bases. Germline V lookup: CDR1 SNHLY, CDR2 FYNNEI. The chain combines TRBV2 with TRBJ2-7; 7 bases fit TRBD1. The sequence came from a man aged 30 to 45 in good health and CMV-seronegative. Material for sequencing was PBMCs. The CDR3 DNA reads TGTGCCAGCAGAGTTGACAGGGCAGGGCCCTACGAGCAGTACTTC. This encodes CASRVDRAGPYEQYF. The whole variable domain, remainder taken from reference TRBV2 and TRBJ2-7, is EPEVTQTPSHQVTQMGQEVILRCVPISNHLYFYWYRQILGQKVEFLVSFYNNEISEKSEIFDDQFSVERPDGSNFTLKIRSTKLEDSAMYFCASRVDRAGPYEQYFGPGTRLTVT.